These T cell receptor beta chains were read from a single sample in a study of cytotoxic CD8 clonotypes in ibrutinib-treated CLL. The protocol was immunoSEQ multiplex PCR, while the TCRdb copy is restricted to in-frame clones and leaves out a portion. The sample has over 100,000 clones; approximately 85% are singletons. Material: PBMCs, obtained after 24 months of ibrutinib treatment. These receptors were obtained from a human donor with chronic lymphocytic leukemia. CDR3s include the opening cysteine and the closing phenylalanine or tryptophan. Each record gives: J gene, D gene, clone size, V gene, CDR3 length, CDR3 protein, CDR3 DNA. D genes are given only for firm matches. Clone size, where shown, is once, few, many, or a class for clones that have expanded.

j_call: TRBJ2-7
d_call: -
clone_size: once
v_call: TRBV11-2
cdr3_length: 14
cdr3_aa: CASSLETYSYEQYF
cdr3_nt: TGTGCCAGCAGCTTAGAAACCTACTCCTACGAGCAGTACTTC

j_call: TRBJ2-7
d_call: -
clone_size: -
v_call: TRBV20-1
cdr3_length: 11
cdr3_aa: CSARSSYEQYF
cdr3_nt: TGCAGTGCTAGGAGCTCATACGAGCAGTACTTC

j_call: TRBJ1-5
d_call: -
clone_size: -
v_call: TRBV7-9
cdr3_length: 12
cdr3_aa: CASSLNNQPQHF
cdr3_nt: TGTGCCAGCAGCTTAAACAATCAGCCCCAGCATTTT

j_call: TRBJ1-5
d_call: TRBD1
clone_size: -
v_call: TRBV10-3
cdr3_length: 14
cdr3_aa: CAIRGDSSNQPQHF
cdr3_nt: TGTGCCATCAGAGGGGACAGTTCGAATCAGCCCCAGCATTTT

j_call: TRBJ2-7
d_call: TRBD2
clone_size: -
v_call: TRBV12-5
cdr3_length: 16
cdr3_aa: CASGLVRLAGAYEQYF
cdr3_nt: TGTGCTAGTGGTTTGGTACGACTAGCGGGGGCCTACGAGCAGTACTTC

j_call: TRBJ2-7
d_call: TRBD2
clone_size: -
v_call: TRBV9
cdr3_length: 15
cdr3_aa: CASSVVTSGRMEQYF
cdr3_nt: TGTGCCAGCAGCGTAGTAACTAGCGGGAGGATGGAGCAGTACTTC

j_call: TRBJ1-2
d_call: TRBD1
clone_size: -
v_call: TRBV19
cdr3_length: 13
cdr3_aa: CASRETGDYGYTF
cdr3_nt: TGTGCCAGTAGGGAGACAGGGGACTATGGCTACACCTTC

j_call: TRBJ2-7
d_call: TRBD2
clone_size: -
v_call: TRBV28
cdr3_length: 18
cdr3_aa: CASNSPGLAARSSYEQYF
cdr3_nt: TGTGCCAGCAACTCTCCGGGACTAGCGGCCAGAAGCTCCTACGAGCAGTACTTC

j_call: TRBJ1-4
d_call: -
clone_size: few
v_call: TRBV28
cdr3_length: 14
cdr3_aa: CASSRWGTNEKLFF
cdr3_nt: TGTGCCAGCAGCAGGTGGGGTACTAATGAAAAACTGTTTTTT

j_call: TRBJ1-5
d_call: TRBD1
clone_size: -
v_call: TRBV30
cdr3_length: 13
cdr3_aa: CAWSGQGDQPQHF
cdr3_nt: TGTGCCTGGAGTGGACAGGGAGATCAGCCCCAGCATTTT

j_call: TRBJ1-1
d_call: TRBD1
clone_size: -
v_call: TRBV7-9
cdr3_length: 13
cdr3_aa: CASSSGTGTEAFF
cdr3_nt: TGTGCCAGCAGCTCCGGGACAGGCACTGAAGCTTTCTTT

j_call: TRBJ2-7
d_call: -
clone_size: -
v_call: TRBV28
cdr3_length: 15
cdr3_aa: CASSLSGYSSYEQYF
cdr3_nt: TGTGCCAGCAGTTTAAGTGGGTATAGCTCCTACGAGCAGTACTTC

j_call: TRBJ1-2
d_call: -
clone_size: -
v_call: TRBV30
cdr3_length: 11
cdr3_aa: CAWSFNYGYTF
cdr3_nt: TGTGCCTGGAGTTTTAACTATGGCTACACCTTC

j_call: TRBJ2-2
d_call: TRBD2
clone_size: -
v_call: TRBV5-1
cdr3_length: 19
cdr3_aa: CASSPRTSGRLTSAGELFF
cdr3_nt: TGCGCCAGCAGCCCCAGGACTAGCGGGAGATTAACTTCGGCCGGGGAGCTGTTTTTT

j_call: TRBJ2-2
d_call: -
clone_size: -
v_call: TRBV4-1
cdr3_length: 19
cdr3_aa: CASSQASGTSAPGAGELFF
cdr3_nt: TGCGCCAGCAGCCAAGCATCGGGGACGAGCGCGCCGGGGGCCGGGGAGCTGTTTTTT

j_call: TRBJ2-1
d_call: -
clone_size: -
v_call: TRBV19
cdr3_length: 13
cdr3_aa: CASGWKGQGEQFF
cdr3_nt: TGTGCCAGTGGCTGGAAGGGGCAGGGTGAGCAGTTCTTC

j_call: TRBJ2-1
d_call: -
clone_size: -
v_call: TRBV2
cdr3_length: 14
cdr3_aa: CASTFSGRELEQFF
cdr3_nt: TGTGCCAGCACTTTTTCAGGGCGTGAACTTGAGCAGTTCTTC

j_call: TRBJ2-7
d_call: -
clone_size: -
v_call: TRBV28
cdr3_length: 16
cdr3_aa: CASIGRGTAQTYEQYF
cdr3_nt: TGTGCCAGCATCGGGAGGGGGACAGCCCAGACCTACGAGCAGTACTTC

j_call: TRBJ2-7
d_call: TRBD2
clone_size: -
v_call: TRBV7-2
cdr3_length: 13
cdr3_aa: CASSLSGGIATAF
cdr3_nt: TGTGCCAGCAGCTTAAGCGGGGGTATCGCTACAGCCTTC

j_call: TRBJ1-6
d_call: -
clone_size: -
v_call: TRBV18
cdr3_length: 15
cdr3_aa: CASSLAAGGNSPLHF
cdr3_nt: TGTGCCAGCTCACTCGCCGCGGGTGGTAATTCACCCCTCCACTTT

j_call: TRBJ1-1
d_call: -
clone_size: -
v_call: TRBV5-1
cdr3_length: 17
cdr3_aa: CASSSTLTTDMNTEAFF
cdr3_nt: TGCGCCAGCAGCTCCACCCTAACGACAGATATGAACACTGAAGCTTTCTTT

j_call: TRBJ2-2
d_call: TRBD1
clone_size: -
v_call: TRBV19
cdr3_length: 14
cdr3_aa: CASSVDRYTGELFF
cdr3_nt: TGTGCCAGTAGTGTGGACAGGTACACCGGGGAGCTGTTTTTT

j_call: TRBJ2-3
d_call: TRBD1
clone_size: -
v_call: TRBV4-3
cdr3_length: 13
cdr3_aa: CASSRDRGDTQYF
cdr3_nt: TGCGCCAGCAGCCGGGACAGGGGAGATACGCAGTATTTT

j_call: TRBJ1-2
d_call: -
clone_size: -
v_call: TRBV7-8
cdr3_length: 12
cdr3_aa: CASSAGSYGYTF
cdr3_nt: TGTGCCAGCAGCGCCGGTTCCTATGGCTACACCTTC

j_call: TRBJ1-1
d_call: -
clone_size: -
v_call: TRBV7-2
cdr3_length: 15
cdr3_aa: CASVATGTGNTEAFF
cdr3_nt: TGTGCCAGCGTAGCAACCGGGACGGGGAACACTGAAGCTTTCTTT

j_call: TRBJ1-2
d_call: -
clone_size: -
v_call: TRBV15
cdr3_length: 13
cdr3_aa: CATSREIPGLLAF
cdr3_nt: TGTGCCACCAGCAGAGAGATACCGGGACTCTTAGCCTTC

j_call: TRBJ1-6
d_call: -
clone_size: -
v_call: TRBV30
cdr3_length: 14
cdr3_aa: CAWSVGGGDSPLHF
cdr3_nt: TGTGCCTGGAGTGTAGGGGGAGGCGATTCACCCCTCCACTTT

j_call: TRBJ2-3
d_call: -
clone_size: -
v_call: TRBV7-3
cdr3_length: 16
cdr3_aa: CASSLIPGVSTDTQYF
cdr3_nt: TGTGCCAGCAGCTTAATACCGGGAGTTAGCACAGATACGCAGTATTTT

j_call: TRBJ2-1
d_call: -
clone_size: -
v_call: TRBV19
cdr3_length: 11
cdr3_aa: CASSISSEQFF
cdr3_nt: TGTGCCAGTAGTATCAGTAGTGAGCAGTTCTTC

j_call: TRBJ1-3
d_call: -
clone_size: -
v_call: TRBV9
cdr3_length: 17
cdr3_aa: CASSVEYGKSSGNTIYF
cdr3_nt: TGTGCCAGCAGCGTAGAATATGGCAAGAGCTCTGGAAACACCATATATTTT

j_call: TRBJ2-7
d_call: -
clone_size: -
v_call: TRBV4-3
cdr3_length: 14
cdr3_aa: CASSQERGPYEQYF
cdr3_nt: TGCGCCAGCAGCCAAGAACGGGGGCCCTACGAGCAGTACTTC

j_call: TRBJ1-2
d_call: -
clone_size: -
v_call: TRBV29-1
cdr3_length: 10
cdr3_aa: CSVDSDGYTF
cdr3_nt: TGCAGCGTTGATTCCGATGGCTACACCTTC

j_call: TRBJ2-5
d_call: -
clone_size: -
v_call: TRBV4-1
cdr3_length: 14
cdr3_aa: CASSQNRVEKTQYF
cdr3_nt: TGCGCCAGCAGCCAAAACAGGGTTGAAAAGACCCAGTACTTC

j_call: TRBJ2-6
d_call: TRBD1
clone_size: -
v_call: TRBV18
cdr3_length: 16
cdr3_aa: CASSPPRTGVSNVLTF
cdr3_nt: TGTGCCAGCTCACCACCGAGGACAGGGGTGTCCAACGTCCTGACTTTC

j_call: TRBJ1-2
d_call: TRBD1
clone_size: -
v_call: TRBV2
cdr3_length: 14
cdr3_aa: CASSLGQGIYGYTF
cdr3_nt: TGTGCCAGCAGTCTAGGACAGGGGATATATGGCTACACCTTC

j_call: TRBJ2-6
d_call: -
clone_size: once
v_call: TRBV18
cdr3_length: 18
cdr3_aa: CASSPQAGLDSGANVLTF
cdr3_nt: TGTGCCAGCTCACCACAGGCAGGTCTGGATTCTGGGGCCAACGTCCTGACTTTC

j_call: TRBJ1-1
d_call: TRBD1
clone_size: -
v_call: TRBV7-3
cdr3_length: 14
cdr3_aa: CASSLDRGGTEAFF
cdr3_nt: TGTGCCAGCAGCCTGGACAGGGGAGGGACTGAAGCTTTCTTT

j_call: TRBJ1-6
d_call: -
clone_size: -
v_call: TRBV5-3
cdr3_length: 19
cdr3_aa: CARSSAAKDRLTYNSPLHF
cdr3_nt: TGTGCCAGAAGCTCCGCGGCAAAAGACAGGCTCACCTATAATTCACCCCTCCACTTT

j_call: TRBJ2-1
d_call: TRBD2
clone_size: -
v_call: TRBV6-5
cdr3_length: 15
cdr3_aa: CASSYSPSTGGEQFF
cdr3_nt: TGTGCCAGCAGTTACTCGCCTAGCACGGGAGGCGAGCAGTTCTTC

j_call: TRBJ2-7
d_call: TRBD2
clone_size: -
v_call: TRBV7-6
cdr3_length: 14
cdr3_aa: CASSRTSATYEQYF
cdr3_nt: TGTGCCAGCAGCCGGACTAGCGCTACCTACGAGCAGTACTTC

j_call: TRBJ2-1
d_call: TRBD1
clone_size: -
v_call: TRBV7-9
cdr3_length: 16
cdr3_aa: CASSPGQLSSYNEQFF
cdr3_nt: TGTGCCAGCAGCCCGGGACAGTTGAGCTCCTACAATGAGCAGTTCTTC

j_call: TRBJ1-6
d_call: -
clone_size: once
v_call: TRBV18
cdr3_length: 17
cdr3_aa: CASSPTAGTLGNSPLHF
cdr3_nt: TGTGCCAGCTCACCTACCGCAGGGACCTTGGGGAATTCACCCCTCCACTTT

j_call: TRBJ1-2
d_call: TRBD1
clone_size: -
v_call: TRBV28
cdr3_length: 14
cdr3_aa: CASSPPTGGYGYTF
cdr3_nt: TGTGCCAGCAGTCCCCCGACAGGGGGCTATGGCTACACCTTC

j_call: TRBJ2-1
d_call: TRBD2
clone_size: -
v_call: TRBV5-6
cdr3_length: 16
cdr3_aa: CASSPRTSGRWNEQFF
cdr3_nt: TGTGCCAGCAGCCCCCGGACTAGCGGGAGGTGGAATGAGCAGTTCTTC

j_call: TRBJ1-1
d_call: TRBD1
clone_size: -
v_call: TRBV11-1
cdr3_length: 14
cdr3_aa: CASRRDREDTEAFF
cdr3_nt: TGTGCCAGCAGACGGGACAGGGAGGACACTGAAGCTTTCTTT

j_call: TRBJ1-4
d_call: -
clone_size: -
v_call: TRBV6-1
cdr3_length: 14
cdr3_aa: CASRLGRLNEKLFF
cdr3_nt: TGTGCCAGCAGGTTGGGACGGTTAAATGAAAAACTGTTTTTT

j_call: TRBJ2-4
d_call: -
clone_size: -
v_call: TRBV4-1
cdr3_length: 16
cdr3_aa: CASSQAPGVAKNIQYF
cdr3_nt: TGCGCCAGCAGCCAAGCCCCGGGGGTAGCCAAAAACATTCAGTACTTC

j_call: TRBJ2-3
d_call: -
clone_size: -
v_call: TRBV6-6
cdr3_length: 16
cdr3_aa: CATQKGQGTSTDTQYF
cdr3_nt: TGTGCCACCCAAAAGGGGCAGGGCACTAGCACAGATACGCAGTATTTT

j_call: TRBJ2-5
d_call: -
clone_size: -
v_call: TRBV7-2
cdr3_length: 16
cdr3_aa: CASSLSRQGGLETQYF
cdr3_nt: TGTGCCAGCAGCTTATCAAGGCAGGGAGGATTGGAGACCCAGTACTTC

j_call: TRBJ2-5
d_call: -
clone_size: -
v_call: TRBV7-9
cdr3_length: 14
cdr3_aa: CASSFTGTRETQYF
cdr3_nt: TGTGCCAGCAGCTTTACAGGTACCCGAGAGACCCAGTACTTC

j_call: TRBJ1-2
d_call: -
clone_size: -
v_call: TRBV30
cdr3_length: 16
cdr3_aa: CAWSVRGRGFNYGYTF
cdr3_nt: TGTGCCTGGAGCGTCCGTGGCAGGGGATTTAATTATGGCTACACCTTC

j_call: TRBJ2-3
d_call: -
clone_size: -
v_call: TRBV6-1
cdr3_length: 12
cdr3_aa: CASSESGDTQYF
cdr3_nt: TGTGCCAGCAGTGAGTCAGGGGATACGCAGTATTTT

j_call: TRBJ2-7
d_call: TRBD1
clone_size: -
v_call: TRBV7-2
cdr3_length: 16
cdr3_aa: CASSLGGTGAAYEQYF
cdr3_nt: TGTGCCAGCAGCTTAGGAGGGACAGGGGCGGCCTACGAGCAGTACTTC

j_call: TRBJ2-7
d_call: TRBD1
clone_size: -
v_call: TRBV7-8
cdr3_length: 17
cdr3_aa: CASSLGRGRLSSYEQYF
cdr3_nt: TGTGCCAGCAGCTTGGGCAGGGGGCGGCTAAGCTCCTACGAGCAGTACTTC